This T cell receptor (beta chain) was recovered during a study of tumor-infiltrating lymphocytes in localized non-small cell lung cancer. TCRdb's table, derived via immunoSEQ multiplex PCR, lists solely in-frame clones and lacks some. The sample lists around 15,000 clones; roughly 78% were seen once. Study-level findings and limits: Immunotypes IM1 and IM2 had similar TCR-derived T-cell fractions.

To note about this clone: Antigen unknown.

CDR1 is SGHTA and CDR2 is FQGNSA in the germline V gene. CDR3 size: 16 residues. The V and J ends lost 0 bases and 7 bases, in that order; junction bases with no gene match: 4. The source material was lung tumor tissue. The TCR was taken from a human donor with non-small cell lung cancer. The rearrangement uses TRBV7-2 and TRBJ2-4, with 12 bases that match TRBD2. The CDR3 DNA reads TGTGCCAGCAGCTTAGCGCCCCTAGCGGGGGGGAACATTCAGTACTTC. It yields the protein CASSLAPLAGGNIQYF.